This passage covers 19 T cell receptor beta chains from one sample sequenced in a study of shared clonotypes between healthy human individuals. Measured with immunoSEQ multiplex PCR; TCRdb has only the in-frame clones, and not every one. The sample includes 2 million to 3 million clones, 80% to 95% of them seen just once. The sequenced sample was naive CD4+ T cells from PBMCs. The subset here: CD45RA+ positively selected. The receptors stem from a man aged 18 to 30 in good health. Some clones in this sample may be carry-over from other donors' samples.

The chain couples TRBV15 to TRBJ2-7; D remains ambiguous. The V and J ends lost 5 bases and 3 bases respectively, with 20 bases between them. This CDR3 comprises 16 residues. In germline, CDR1 is LNHNV, CDR2 YYDKDF (reference sequence). The CDR3 reads CATSAQLALGGYEQYF. The CDR3 region has the DNA TGTGCCACCAGCGCTCAGCTCGCCCTAGGCGGCTACGAGCAGTACTTC.

The chain uses TRBV6-1 and TRBJ2-1; tentative D call: TRBD2 (5 bases). Germline CDR1 is MNHNS and CDR2 is SASEGT. V was cut by 3 bases and J by 12 bases, with 15 bases left in between. The CDR3 extends over 13 amino acids. The CDR3 spells CASSEVGLQRQFF. In DNA form, the CDR3 reads TGTGCCAGCAGTGAGGTCGGACTTCAACGGCAGTTCTTC.

The genes are TRBV29-1 and TRBJ2-5, with D uncertain. This CDR3 region has 11 residues. Germline loops: CDR1 SQVTM, CDR2 ANQGSEA. The germline V and J ends were trimmed by 3 bases and 3 bases, with 5 bases remaining between them. CDR3 coding DNA: TGCAGCGTTGATAATGAAGAGACCCAGTACTTC. Its protein product is CSVDNEETQYF.

This clone was seen just once. The chain has TRBV4-1 and TRBJ2-1; 10 nucleotides line up with TRBD2. V shed 1 base and J 6 bases; nucleotides not matched to a gene: 15. CDR1 is MGHRA, CDR2 YSYEKL, per germline. The CDR3 sequence is 19 residues long. For the CDR3, the DNA is TGCGCCAGCAGCCAAGCCCACATCGGAGCGGGAGGGGGCGGCAATGAGCAGTTCTTC. As protein: CASSQAHIGAGGGGNEQFF.

This clone was seen more than once but under ten times. The chain is built from TRBV27 and TRBJ1-1; no definite D call. This CDR3 is built from 14 residues. Germline V gives CDR1 MNHEY, CDR2 SMNVEV (reference sequence). Trimming stripped 4 bases from V and 4 bases from J, with 13 bases between. CDR3 nucleotide sequence: TGTGCCAGCAGTTCGACTGCGGCTACCACTGAAGCTTTCTTT. It codes for CASSSTAATTEAFF.

This chain connects TRBV10-3 to TRBJ1-5; TRBD1 is a possible D gene (5 bases). The CDR3 extends over 14 amino acids. Trimming removed 2 bases from V and 7 bases from J, with 12 bases in between. Germline lookup yields CDR1 ENHRY and CDR2 SYGVKD. For the CDR3, the DNA is TGTGCCATCAGTGAGCGAAGGGGACGGCAGCCCCAGCATTTT. Residues: CAISERRGRQPQHF.

The chain employs TRBV6-5 and TRBJ2-1; D gene ambiguous. The germline V gene has CDR1 MNHEY and CDR2 SVGAGI. The CDR3 extends over 14 amino acids. Trimming stripped 8 bases from V and 0 bases from J, with 11 bases between. The CDR3 region has the DNA TGTGCCAGCGCTACGCCGTTCTCCTACAATGAGCAGTTCTTC. This encodes CASATPFSYNEQFF.

The chain carries TRBV5-5 and TRBJ1-1; D is ambiguous. This CDR3 comprises 20 residues. The germline V gene has CDR1 SGHKS and CDR2 YYEKEE (reference sequence). V was cut by 0 bases and J by 1 base, with 25 bases left in between. The CDR3 protein is CASSLEVSTSGPRRNTEAFF. The CDR3 coding sequence is TGTGCCAGCAGCTTGGAAGTTAGTACGAGTGGACCCCGCAGGAACACTGAAGCTTTCTTT. The variable domain in full, completed from reference TRBV5-5 and TRBJ1-1, reads DAGVTQSPTHLIKTRGQQVTLRCSPISGHKSVSWYQQVLGQGPQFIFQYYEKEERGRGNFPDRFSARQFPNYSSELNVNALLLGDSALYLCASSLEVSTSGPRRNTEAFFGQGTRLTVV.

This chain connects TRBV6-1 to TRBJ1-3; 9 bases line up with TRBD1. The J segment lost 2 bases and the V segment lost 0 bases, leaving 5 bases of the junction unmatched. Germline V lookup: CDR1 MNHNS, CDR2 SASEGT. The CDR3 totals 17 residues. CDR3 loop: CASSEAPGTGPGNTIYF. Here the CDR3 DNA reads TGTGCCAGCAGTGAAGCTCCAGGGACAGGGCCTGGAAACACCATATATTTT.

This clone was observed a few times. The J gene is TRBJ1-1, the V gene TRBV2; D is unresolved. This CDR3 is built from 12 residues. Trimming removed 10 bases at V and 6 bases at J, with 15 bases between. Germline V lookup: CDR1 SNHLY, CDR2 FYNNEI. The CDR3 DNA sequence: TGTGCCATATCTATGTTGAATGCTGAAGCTTTCTTT. Amino acids: CAISMLNAEAFF.

The V gene is TRBV18, the J gene TRBJ2-2; TRBD2 matches at 11 bases. The CDR3 sequence is 16 residues long. Germline values: CDR1 KGHSH, CDR2 LQKENI. After removal of 3 bases from V and 6 bases from J, the junction contained 6 bases not matched to a gene. The CDR3 spells CASSPELAGVPGELFF. CDR3 DNA: TGTGCCAGCTCACCGGAACTAGCGGGAGTTCCCGGGGAGCTGTTTTTT.

V gene TRBV30 combines with J gene TRBJ2-5; 8 bases map to TRBD1. The J segment lost 1 base and the V segment lost 1 base, leaving 5 bases of the junction unmatched. Germline CDR1 GTSNPN, CDR2 SVGIG (reference sequence). This CDR3 comprises 15 residues. The CDR3 nucleotides read TGTGCCTGGAGTGCTCAGACAGGGGCCCAAGAGACCCAGTACTTC. Translating gives CAWSAQTGAQETQYF.

The gene calls are TRBV5-4 and TRBJ2-2, with D perhaps TRBD1 or TRBD2 (5 bases each). This CDR3 region has 18 residues. CDR1 is SGHNT and CDR2 is YYREEE in the germline V gene (reference sequence). V dropped 4 bases and J dropped 0 bases, with 19 bases sitting between them. The CDR3 protein is CASSGDRHRFSNTGELFF. Written as DNA, the CDR3 is TGTGCCAGCAGCGGGGACCGACACAGATTCTCGAACACCGGGGAGCTGTTTTTT.

This clone came up a few times. The rearrangement links TRBV30 to TRBJ1-1; no reliable D call. The CDR3 is 13 amino acids. Germline CDR1 reads GTSNPN; CDR2 reads SVGIG (reference sequence). The V gene lost 7 bases and the J gene lost 0 bases, with 12 bases spanning the gap. In DNA, the CDR3 is TGTGCCTCAACGGACGGATTGAACACTGAAGCTTTCTTT. This encodes CASTDGLNTEAFF.

CDR3 coding DNA: TGTGCCACCGTGAGGGTAGCGGATTCCTACAATGAGCAGTTCTTC. This encodes CATVRVADSYNEQFF. The rearrangement links TRBV6-1 to TRBJ2-1, with D tentatively TRBD2 (6 bases). V lost 10 bases, J lost 1 base, and 17 bases lay in between. The CDR3 has 15 amino acids. Germline lookup yields CDR1 MNHNS and CDR2 SASEGT.

In this sample, this clone turned up a few times. V usage is TRBV5-1 and J usage is TRBJ1-2, with D perhaps matching TRBD1 (6 bases). V shed 0 bases and J shed 13 bases, with 22 bases lying between them. This CDR3 region has 15 residues. The V gene's germline CDR1 is SGHRS and CDR2 YFSETQ. Written as DNA, the CDR3 is TGCGCCAGCAGCTTGGCCATGGGAGGCCAGGGGCATGGCACCTTC. Residues: CASSLAMGGQGHGTF.

This chain links TRBV10-2 with TRBJ2-1; TRBD1 matches at 7 bases. Trimming at V came to 5 bases and at J to 4 bases, leaving 5 bases not matched to a gene. The CDR3 has 14 amino acids. From germline, CDR1 is WSHSY and CDR2 SAAADI. DNA for the CDR3: TGCGCCAGCAGTCCCGGGACAGTATACAATGAGCAGTTCTTC. Translated: CASSPGTVYNEQFF.

Regarding this clone: The junction does not match germline at one end; this may be a read error. The V and J genes are TRBV7-2 and TRBJ2-1; D gene unclear. This CDR3 contains 12 residues. Germline CDR1 and CDR2: SGHTA and FQGNSA. The CDR3 spells CASSLARRLLVF. CDR3 coding DNA: TGTGCCAGCAGCTTAGCGCGGAGACTTCTTGTCTTC.

The rearrangement links TRBV7-3 to TRBJ2-1, with 9 bases identical to TRBD1. CDR3 length equals 15 residues. Germline CDR1 reads SGHTA; CDR2 reads FQGTGA. Trimming removed 2 bases from V and 6 bases from J; junction bases left unmatched: 5. The CDR3 here is CASSLDDRGSNEQFF. The CDR3 nucleotides read TGTGCCAGCAGCTTAGATGACAGGGGGAGCAATGAGCAGTTCTTC.